The 16 T cell receptor beta chains presented below share a single source sample, sequenced in a study of blood T cell repertoires in COVID-19. The method was immunoSEQ multiplex PCR; TCRdb's version includes in-frame clones alone and lacks a portion of them. The sample includes 350,000 to 500,000 clones, roughly 88% of them seen just once. Sequencing used PBMCs or T cells enriched from blood (not recorded which). These receptors all stem from a young woman who had been exposed to COVID-19.

The chain recombines TRBV7-2 with TRBJ2-7; 7 positions match TRBD2. There are 15 residues in the CDR3. Losses at the gene ends were 1 base for V and 2 bases for J; bases not matched to a gene: 5. From germline, CDR1 is SGHTA and CDR2 FQGNSA. The CDR3 DNA follows: TGTGCCAGCAGCTTAGTGCGGGAGATCACCTACGAGCAGTACTTC. Translation: CASSLVREITYEQYF.

This chain links TRBV5-1 with TRBJ2-2; 7 positions agree with TRBD2. This CDR3 comprises 15 residues. Germline V lookup: CDR1 SGHRS, CDR2 YFSETQ. Unmatched junction bases numbered 9, after V lost 5 bases and J lost 5 bases. CDR3 coding DNA: TGCGCCAGCAGATCGGGGGGTGTCGGAACCGGGGAGCTGTTTTTT. It translates to CASRSGGVGTGELFF.

This clone was seen more than once but under ten times. CDR3 protein: CASRNQGEQYF. The CDR3, as DNA: TGTGCCAGCAGGAACCAGGGCGAGCAGTACTTC. The chain links TRBV2 to TRBJ2-7; the D gene is possibly TRBD1 (5 bases). V was clipped by 6 bases and J by 6 bases, with 9 bases between them. The CDR3 contains 11 residues. CDR1 and CDR2 (germline): SNHLY, FYNNEI.

This chain links TRBV5-1 with TRBJ2-3; D possibly corresponds to TRBD2 (5 bases). V lost 0 bases and J 5 bases, leaving 10 bases between the germline ends. The germline CDR1 and CDR2 sequences are SGHRS and YFSETQ. The CDR3 consists of 14 residues. DNA for the CDR3: TGCGCCAGCAGCTTGGATAGGGAGATAGATACGCAGTATTTT. Its translation: CASSLDREIDTQYF.

V and J are TRBV9 and TRBJ2-7; 10 bases agree with TRBD2. Germline V gene data show CDR1 as SGDLS and CDR2 as YYNGEE. The CDR3 runs to 16 residues. The trim removed 1 base at V and 4 bases at J, leaving 8 bases unmatched. The CDR3 DNA is TGTGCCAGCAGCGTATTCAGCGGGAGGGCCATATACGAGCAGTACTTC. Encoded protein: CASSVFSGRAIYEQYF. The whole variable domain, filled in from reference TRBV9 and TRBJ2-7, reads DSGVTQTPKHLITATGQRVTLRCSPRSGDLSVYWYQQSLDQGLQFLIQYYNGEERAKGNILERFSAQQFPDLHSELNLSSLELGDSALYFCASSVFSGRAIYEQYFGPGTRLTVT.

The rearrangement uses TRBV7-3 and TRBJ1-6, with D tentatively TRBD1 (6 bases). The CDR3 consists of 15 residues. Trimming stripped 5 bases from V and 5 bases from J, with 13 bases between. Germline CDR1 is SGHTA and CDR2 is FQGTGA. As DNA, the CDR3 is TGTGCCAGCAGCCAAACTCAGGGGAATAATTCACCCCTCCACTTT. Translated: CASSQTQGNNSPLHF. The full variable domain, completed using reference TRBV7-3 and TRBJ1-6, is GAGVSQTPSNKVTEKGKYVELRCDPISGHTALYWYRQSLGQGPEFLIYFQGTGAADDSGLPNDRFFAVRPEGSVSTLKIQRTERGDSAVYLCASSQTQGNNSPLHFGNGTRLTVT.

The CDR3 loop is CASNPLAGKNTEAFF. The CDR3 DNA sequence: TGCGCCAGCAACCCCCTGGCAGGAAAGAACACTGAAGCTTTCTTT. The chain links TRBV5-1 to TRBJ1-1; D uncertain. This CDR3 is 15 amino acids long. Germline V gene sequence: CDR1 SGHRS, CDR2 YFSETQ. V lost 6 bases, J lost 1 base, and 16 bases lay in between.

J is TRBJ1-6 and V is TRBV12-3 or TRBV12-4; tentatively, D is TRBD1 (6 bases). This CDR3 is 12 amino acids long. Trimming stripped 3 bases from V and 10 bases from J, with 7 bases between. The CDR3 sequence: CASSLDRSPLHF. CDR3 nucleotide sequence: TGTGCCAGCAGTTTGGACAGATCACCCCTCCACTTT.

The chain links TRBV18 to TRBJ2-7; D may be TRBD2 (5 bases). V lost 3 bases, J lost 5 bases, and 23 bases lay in between. Germline CDR1 and CDR2: KGHSH and LQKENI. The CDR3 runs to 17 residues. The CDR3 region is CASSPIAGLQEAHEQYF. DNA for the CDR3: TGTGCCAGCTCACCGATCGCCGGACTTCAGGAGGCCCACGAGCAGTACTTC. The entire variable domain, with the rest obtained from reference TRBV18 and TRBJ2-7, is as follows: NAGVMQNPRHLVRRRGQEARLRCSPMKGHSHVYWYRQLPEEGLKFMVYLQKENIIDESGMPKERFSAEFPKEGPSILRIQQVVRGDSAAYFCASSPIAGLQEAHEQYFGPGTRLTVT.

In its sample, this clone was seen once. This sequence joins TRBV7-8 and TRBJ1-1; 9 nucleotides line up with TRBD1. The V gene's germline CDR1 is SGHVS and CDR2 FQNEAQ. J was trimmed by 0 bases and V by 1 base; bases with no gene match: 3. The CDR3 has 16 residues. CDR3 nucleotides: TGTGCCAGCAGCTTAGGACAGGGGGGTTTGAACACTGAAGCTTTCTTT. Translating gives CASSLGQGGLNTEAFF.

The V and J genes are TRBV29-1 and TRBJ2-2, with D possibly TRBD2 on 6 matching bases. CDR1 is SQVTM, CDR2 ANQGSEA, per germline. The CDR3 contains 13 residues. CDR3 DNA: TGCGGGTGGAGGGAGGCTAACACCGGGGAGCTGTTTTTT. Encoded protein: CGWREANTGELFF.

The chain is built from TRBV19 and TRBJ1-5, with D possibly matching TRBD1 (5 bases). Germline values: CDR1 LNHDA, CDR2 SQIVND (reference sequence). The CDR3 has 15 residues. V was cut by 7 bases and J by 0 bases, with 13 bases left in between. Written as DNA, the CDR3 is TGTGCCAGTAACCCCGGGACTTATAGCAATCAGCCCCAGCATTTT. Translation: CASNPGTYSNQPQHF.

The chain employs TRBV7-6 and TRBJ1-6; tentatively, D is TRBD1 (5 bases). The CDR3 contains 16 residues. The germline gives CDR1 SGHVS, CDR2 FNYEAQ. Trimming cost V 4 bases and J 7 bases, with 17 bases left between them. CDR3 protein: CASSSEPGLRNSPLHF. The CDR3 DNA reads TGTGCCAGCAGCTCCGAACCGGGACTTAGGAATTCACCCCTCCACTTT. Using reference TRBV7-6 and TRBJ1-6 for the parts outside the CDR3, the full variable domain is GAGVSQSPRYKVTKRGQDVALRCDPISGHVSLYWYRQALGQGPEFLTYFNYEAQQDKSGLPNDRFSAERPEGSISTLTIQRTEQRDSAMYRCASSSEPGLRNSPLHFGNGTRLTVT.

The chain carries TRBV6-5 and TRBJ1-2; a possible D gene is TRBD1 (5 bases). In germline, CDR1 is MNHEY, CDR2 SVGAGI. V lost 6 bases, J lost 4 bases, and 12 bases lay in between. CDR3 size: 13 residues. CDR3 DNA: TGTGCCAGCAGAGACAGTCTAATCTATGGCTACACCTTC. Encoded protein: CASRDSLIYGYTF.

DNA for the CDR3: TGCGCCAGCAGCCAAGAAGGCCGGGACACCGGGGAGCTGTTTTTT. It specifies CASSQEGRDTGELFF. The genes are TRBV4-1 and TRBJ2-2; D gene uncertain. The CDR3 sequence is 15 residues long. V lost 0 bases to trimming and J lost 3 bases, with 8 bases between them. Germline CDR1 MGHRA, CDR2 YSYEKL.

V usage is TRBV28 and J usage is TRBJ1-5, with 9 bases aligning to TRBD1. This CDR3 has 16 residues. Germline CDR1 and CDR2: MDHEN and SYDVKM. J gave up 6 bases and V 6 bases, and 12 bases lay outside the gene matches. The CDR3 DNA reads TGTGCCAGCAGGTCCCCGGAACAGGGGGCACGTCAGCCCCAGCATTTT. The encoded protein is CASRSPEQGARQPQHF.